This T cell receptor beta chain was found in a study of blood T cell repertoires in COVID-19. Assay: immunoSEQ multiplex PCR; the TCRdb copy retains only in-frame clones and omits some. The sample includes about 260,000 clones, under 90% of them seen just once. The V gene lost 3 bases and the J gene lost 7 bases, with 8 bases spanning the gap. Germline CDR1 reads SGHRS; CDR2 reads YFSETQ. CDR3 size: 13 residues. The clonotype originates from a man aged 55-75 years with acute or convalescent COVID-19. The material sequenced was peripheral blood. The chain couples TRBV5-1 to TRBJ1-6; D might be TRBD1 (6 bases). CDR3: CASSSDRNSPLHF. CDR3 coding DNA: TGCGCCAGCAGCTCAGACAGGAATTCACCCCTCCACTTT.